This TCR beta chain was observed in a study of shared clonotypes between healthy human individuals. Worth noting for this clone: Its antigen is still unknown.

Measured with immunoSEQ multiplex PCR; TCRdb has only the in-frame clones, and not every one. The sample includes around 600,000 clones, 95% to 98% of them seen just once. The germline CDR1 and CDR2 sequences are MNHEY and SMNVEV (reference sequence). This CDR3 spans 13 amino acids. Study results and caveats: Larger richness was generally estimated for naive than memory subsets.

The chain recombines TRBV27 with TRBJ2-5; no clear D. TRBJ2-7 explains the end of the DNA better; the J call may be wrong. Sequenced input: naive CD4+ T cells sorted from blood. Documented subset: CD45RA+ positively selected. This TCR was recovered from a woman aged 25-40 years in good health. The CDR3 spells CASMGSPFYEQYF. The CDR3 DNA reads as TGTGCCAGCATGGGTTCCCCTTTTTACGAGCAGTACTTC.